This TCR beta chain was identified during a study of T cells in women clearing cervical HPV infection. As to this clone: The antigen remains unidentified. The read stops 3 residues short of the end of the CDR3; the missing end is completed from the germline J gene.

Method: immunoSEQ multiplex PCR; TCRdb's copy keeps in-frame clones and lacks some. The table counts about 21,000 clones; roughly 5.6% lies in the top ten. Study-wide results and limits: CIN3+ cases had significantly higher TCR repertoire richness than controls, but evenness did not differ.

CDR1 is DFQATT, CDR2 SNEGSKA, per germline (reference sequence). This CDR3 region has 13 residues. The junction had 8 bases not matched to a gene; V was cut back by 6 bases and J by 5 bases. This chain joins TRBV20-1 and TRBJ1-2; 8 bases map to TRBD1. The sample consisted of blood buffy coat. This receptor was identified in a woman between 18 and 70 years old with a cervical HPV16 infection that either progressed to CIN3+ or cleared (not recorded which). The CDR3: CSASTGVAYGYTF. The covered CDR3 bases are TGCAGTGCCTCGACAGGGGTGGCGTATGGC.